This T cell receptor (beta chain) was captured in a study of OX40 agonist ivuxolimab in advanced cancers. This clone came up once. CDR3 length: 18 residues. Germline CDR1 reads SGDLS; CDR2 reads YYNGEE. V shed 4 bases, J shed 2 bases, and the junction held 10 bases outside the gene matches. Profiling relied on immunoSEQ multiplex PCR, and the TCRdb table lists in-frame clones only, not all of them. The sample carries around 83,000 clones, roughly 91% recorded once. The genes are TRBV9 and TRBJ2-7, with 15 bases aligning to TRBD2. This specimen was CD4+ or CD8+ T cells sorted from blood, taken in a trial of the OX40 agonist ivuxolimab. The sequence came from an adult with an advanced solid tumor such as melanoma, head and neck, liver or kidney cancer. The CDR3 nucleotides are TGTGCCAGCAGCTTCTCCGGACTAGCGGGAGGGGGCCCCTACGAGCAGTACTTC. Residues: CASSFSGLAGGGPYEQYF.